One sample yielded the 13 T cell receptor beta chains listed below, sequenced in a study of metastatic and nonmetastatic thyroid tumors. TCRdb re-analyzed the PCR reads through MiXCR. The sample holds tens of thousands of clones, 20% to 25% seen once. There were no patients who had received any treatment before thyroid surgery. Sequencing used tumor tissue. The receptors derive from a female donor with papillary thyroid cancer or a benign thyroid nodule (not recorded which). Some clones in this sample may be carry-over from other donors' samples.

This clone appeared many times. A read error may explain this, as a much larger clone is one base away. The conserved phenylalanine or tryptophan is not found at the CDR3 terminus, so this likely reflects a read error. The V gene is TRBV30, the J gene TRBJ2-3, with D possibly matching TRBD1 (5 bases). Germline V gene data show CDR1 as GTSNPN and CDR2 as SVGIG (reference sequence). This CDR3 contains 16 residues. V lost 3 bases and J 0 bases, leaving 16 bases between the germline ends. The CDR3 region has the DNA TGTGCCTGGAGGGGGCCTTACGCGTACAGCACAGATACGCAGTATTCT. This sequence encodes CAWRGPYAYSTDTQYS.

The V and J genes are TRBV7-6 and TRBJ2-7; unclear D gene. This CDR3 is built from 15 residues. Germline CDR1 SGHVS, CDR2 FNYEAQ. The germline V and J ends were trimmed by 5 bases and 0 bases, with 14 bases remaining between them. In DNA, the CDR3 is TGTGCCAGCAGCCCCAGTCGAACTTCCTCCTACGAGCAGTACTTC. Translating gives CASSPSRTSSYEQYF.

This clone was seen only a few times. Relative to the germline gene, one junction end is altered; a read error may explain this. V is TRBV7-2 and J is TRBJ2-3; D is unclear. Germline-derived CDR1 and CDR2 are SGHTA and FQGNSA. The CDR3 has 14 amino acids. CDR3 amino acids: CASSLIKSTDTRYF. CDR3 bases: TGTGCCAGCAGCTTAATAAAGAGCACAGATACGCGGTATTTT.

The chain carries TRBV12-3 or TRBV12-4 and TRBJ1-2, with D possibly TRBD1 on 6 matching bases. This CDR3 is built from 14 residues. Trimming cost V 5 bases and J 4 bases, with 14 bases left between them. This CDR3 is CASSPREGGYGYTF. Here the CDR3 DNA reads TGTGCCAGCAGTCCCCGGGAAGGGGGCTATGGCTACACCTTC.

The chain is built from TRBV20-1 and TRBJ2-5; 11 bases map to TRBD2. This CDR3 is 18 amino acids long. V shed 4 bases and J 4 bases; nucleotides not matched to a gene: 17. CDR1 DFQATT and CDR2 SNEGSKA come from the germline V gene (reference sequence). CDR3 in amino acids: CSAIDLEGPSGRLETQYF. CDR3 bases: TGCAGTGCTATAGATCTCGAGGGGCCTAGCGGGAGGCTAGAGACCCAGTACTTC.

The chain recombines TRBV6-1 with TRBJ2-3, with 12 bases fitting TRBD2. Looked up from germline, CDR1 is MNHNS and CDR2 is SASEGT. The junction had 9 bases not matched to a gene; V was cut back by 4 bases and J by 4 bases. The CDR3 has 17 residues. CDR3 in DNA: TGTGCCAGCAGTGGAGCGACTAGCGGGAGAGGCCCAGATACGCAGTATTTT. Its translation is CASSGATSGRGPDTQYF.

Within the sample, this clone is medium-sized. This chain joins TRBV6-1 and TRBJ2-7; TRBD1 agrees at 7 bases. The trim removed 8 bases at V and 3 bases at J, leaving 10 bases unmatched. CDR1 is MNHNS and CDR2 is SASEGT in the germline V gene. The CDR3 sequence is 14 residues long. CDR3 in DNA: TGTGCCAGCGCAATGCCGGGACAGAACTACGAGCAGTACTTC. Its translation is CASAMPGQNYEQYF.

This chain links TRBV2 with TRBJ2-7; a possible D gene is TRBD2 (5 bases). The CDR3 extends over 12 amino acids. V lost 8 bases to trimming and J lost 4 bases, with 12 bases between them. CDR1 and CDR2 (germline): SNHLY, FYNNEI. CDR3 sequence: CASGSLGYEQYF. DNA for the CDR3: TGTGCCAGCGGGAGTCTGGGTTACGAGCAGTACTTC.

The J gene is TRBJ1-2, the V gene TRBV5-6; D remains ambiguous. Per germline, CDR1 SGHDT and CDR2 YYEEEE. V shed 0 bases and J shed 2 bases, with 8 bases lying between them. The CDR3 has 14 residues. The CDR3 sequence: CASSLGGKNYGYTF. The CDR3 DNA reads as TGTGCCAGCAGCTTGGGGGGAAAGAACTATGGCTACACCTTC.

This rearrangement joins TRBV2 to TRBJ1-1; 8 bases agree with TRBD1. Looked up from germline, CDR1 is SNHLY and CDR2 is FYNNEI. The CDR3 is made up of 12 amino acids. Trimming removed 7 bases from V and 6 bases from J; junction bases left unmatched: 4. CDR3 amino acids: CASILQGAEAFF. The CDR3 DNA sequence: TGTGCCAGCATATTACAGGGGGCTGAAGCTTTCTTT.

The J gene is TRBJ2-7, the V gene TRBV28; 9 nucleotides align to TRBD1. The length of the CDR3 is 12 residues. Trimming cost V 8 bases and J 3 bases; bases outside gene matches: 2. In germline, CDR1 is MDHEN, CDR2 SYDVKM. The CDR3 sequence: CASGDRVYEQYF. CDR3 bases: TGTGCCAGCGGGGACAGGGTCTACGAGCAGTACTTC.

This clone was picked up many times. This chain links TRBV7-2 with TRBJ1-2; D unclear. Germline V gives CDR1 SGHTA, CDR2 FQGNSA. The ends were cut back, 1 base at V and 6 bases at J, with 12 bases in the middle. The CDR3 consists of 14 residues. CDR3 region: CASSLGSWDHGYTF. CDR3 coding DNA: TGTGCCAGCAGCTTAGGTTCATGGGATCATGGCTACACCTTC.

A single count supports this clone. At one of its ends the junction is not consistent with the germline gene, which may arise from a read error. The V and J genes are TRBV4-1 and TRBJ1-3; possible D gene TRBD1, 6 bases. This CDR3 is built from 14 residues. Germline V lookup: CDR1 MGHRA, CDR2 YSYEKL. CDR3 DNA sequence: TGCGCCAGCATCCTCGGGGGCTCTGGAAACACCATATATTTC. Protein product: CASILGGSGNTIYF.